The clone carrying this T cell receptor beta chain has a single count. Assay used: immunoSEQ multiplex PCR; TCRdb lists only in-frame clones, some missing. The top ten clones hold around 3.4% of a sample with fewer than 300,000 clones, 70% to 75% of them seen once. This entry belongs to a study of blood T cell repertoires in COVID-19. The wider study: PBMCs, B-cell-depleted T cells, or T cells were the source of the cDNA or gDNA that made up the material.

The germline V gene has CDR1 SGHAT and CDR2 FQNNGV. This CDR3 is built from 17 residues. Trimming shortened V by 4 bases and J by 3 bases, and 22 bases separated the two germline ends. The sequencing sample was made of peripheral blood. The sequence derives from a woman older than 75 with acute or convalescent COVID-19. The genes are TRBV11-2 and TRBJ2-7; D gene unclear. The CDR3 DNA is TGTGCCAGCAGCTCGGTCCCCGGAGTTTCGAGTGGCTACGAGCAGTACTTC. Amino acid sequence: CASSSVPGVSSGYEQYF.